This T cell receptor beta chain was recovered during a study of shared T cell receptors in the human thymus. This CDR3 is 15 amino acids long. Germline loops: CDR1 ENHRY, CDR2 SYGVKD. V shed 2 bases and J 2 bases; nucleotides not matched to a gene: 4. The data were produced by immunoSEQ multiplex PCR, yet TCRdb's version contains in-frame clones alone and is incomplete. The sample consists of hundreds of thousands of clones, roughly 88% of them appearing once. These data were also filed under a second study, of human thymus T cells. That work states: Healthy Finnish infants undergoing corrective surgery for congenital heart defects were the donors.

Sequencing was carried out using thymocytes. The genes are TRBV10-3 and TRBJ2-7; 9 positions match TRBD2. This clonotype originated in a boy in the first two years of life with a congenital heart defect. CDR3 protein: CAISEGLAGTYEQYF. CDR3 bases: TGTGCCATCAGTGAGGGTCTAGCGGGAACCTACGAGCAGTACTTC.